This is a list of T cell receptor beta chains from one sample in a study of CD8+CD57+ T cells in acquired aplastic anemia. Via MiXCR, TCRdb re-called the reads, giving one row per CDR3 protein. Of fewer than 200,000 distinct CDR3 sequences listed, roughly 63% were seen once; the top ten hold 45%. The sample was sorted CD4+, CD8+, or CD8+CD57+ T cells (not recorded which) from PBMCs. Receptors originate from a human donor in good health. Each CDR3 is given with its conserved first and last residue. The D gene is left open where the match is weak. Only part of the rows carry a size: once, few, many, or a class if the clone is expanded.

.	TRBV29-1	TRBJ2-1	.	TGCAGCGTTGCCGCGGGCAATGAGCAGTTCTTC	CSVAAGNEQFF
.	TRBV7-9	TRBJ1-2	TRBD1	TGTGCCAGCACCCAGATCCCAGGGGGAGACACCTTC	CASTQIPGGDTF
.	TRBV24-1	TRBJ2-1	.	TGTGCCACCAGTGATCCAATTGGGCCAGCCAATGAGCAGTTCTTT	CATSDPIGPANEQFF
.	TRBV19	TRBJ1-5	.	TGTGCCAGTAGTATATCGGCGAATCAGCCCCAGCATTTT	CASSISANQPQHF
.	TRBV12-3/TRBV12-4	TRBJ2-3	.	TGTGCCAGCAGGTCCTGGTTGGCGCAGTATTTT	CASRSWLAQYF
once	TRBV19	TRBJ1-5	.	TGTGCCAGTAGTATTTCTTGGGTCAGGGATCAGCCCCAGCATTTT	CASSISWVRDQPQHF
many	TRBV20-1	TRBJ2-3	.	TGCAGTGCTCCTCGAGCTGAAGACGGAGGCACAGATACGCAGTATTTT	CSAPRAEDGGTDTQYF
.	TRBV29-1	TRBJ1-2	TRBD1	TGCAGCGTTAAGGGACAGGGGGAATATGGCTACACCTTC	CSVKGQGEYGYTF
.	TRBV19	TRBJ1-4	.	TGTGCCAGTAGTATTAGGTCGCCGGGGAATGAAAAACTGTTTTTT	CASSIRSPGNEKLFF
.	TRBV20-1	TRBJ2-7	.	TGCAGTGCTAGGTACCTGGAAAGCTACGAGCAGTACTTC	CSARYLESYEQYF
.	TRBV2	TRBJ2-3	TRBD2	TGTGCCAGCAGTGCCCAGCGGGGGGCCACAGATACGCAGTATTTT	CASSAQRGATDTQYF
.	TRBV2	TRBJ1-2	.	TGTGCCAGCGATCATAGCGGGAGGGCCTTTTACAATGGCTACACCTTC	CASDHSGRAFYNGYTF
.	TRBV7-8	TRBJ2-5	.	TGTGCCAGCAGCTTAGGCTGGTACAGCCAAGAGACCCAGTACTTC	CASSLGWYSQETQYF
.	TRBV5-1	TRBJ2-1	.	TGCGCCAGCAGCTTTGCGGGGGCTGGTTCCTACAATGAGCAGTTCTTC	CASSFAGAGSYNEQFF
few	TRBV2	TRBJ2-7	TRBD1	TGTGCCAGCAGGACGGGGACAGGGCTGTTTACCTACGAGCAGTACTTC	CASRTGTGLFTYEQYF
.	TRBV7-6	TRBJ2-7	TRBD2	TGTGCCAGCAGCTTGGAACTGGGGCTAGCGGGACGGTACGAGCAGTACTTC	CASSLELGLAGRYEQYF